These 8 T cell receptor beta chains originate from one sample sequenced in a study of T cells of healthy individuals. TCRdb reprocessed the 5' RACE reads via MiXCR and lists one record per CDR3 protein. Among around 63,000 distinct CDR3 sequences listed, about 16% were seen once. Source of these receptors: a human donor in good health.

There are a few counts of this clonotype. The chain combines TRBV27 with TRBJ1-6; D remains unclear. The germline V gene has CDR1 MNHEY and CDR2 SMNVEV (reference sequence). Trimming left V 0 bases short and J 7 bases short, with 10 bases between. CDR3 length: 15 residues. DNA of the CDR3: TGTGCCAGCAGTTTATCCAGTCGACCGAATTCACCCCTCCACTTT. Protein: CASSLSSRPNSPLHF.

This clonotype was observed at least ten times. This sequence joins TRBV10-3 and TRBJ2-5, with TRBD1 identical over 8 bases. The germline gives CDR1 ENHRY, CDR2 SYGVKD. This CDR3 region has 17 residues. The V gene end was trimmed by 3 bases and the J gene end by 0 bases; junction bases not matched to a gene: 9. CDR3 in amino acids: CAISDFGQGPNQETQYF. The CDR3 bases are TGTGCCATCAGTGACTTCGGACAGGGTCCCAACCAAGAGACCCAGTACTTC.

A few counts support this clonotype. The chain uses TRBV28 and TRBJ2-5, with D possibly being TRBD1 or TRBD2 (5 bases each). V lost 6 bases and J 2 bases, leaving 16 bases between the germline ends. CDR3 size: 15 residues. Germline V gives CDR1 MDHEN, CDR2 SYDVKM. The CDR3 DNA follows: TGTGCCAGCAGCCCCGGACCGGGGACGCAAGAGACCCAGTACTTC. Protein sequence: CASSPGPGTQETQYF.

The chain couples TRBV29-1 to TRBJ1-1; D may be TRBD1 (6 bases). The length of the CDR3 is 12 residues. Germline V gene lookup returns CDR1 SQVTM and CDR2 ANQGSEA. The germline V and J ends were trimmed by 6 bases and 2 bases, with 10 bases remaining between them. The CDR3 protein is CSVIQGNTEAFF. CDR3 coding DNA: TGCAGCGTCATACAGGGTAACACTGAAGCTTTCTTT. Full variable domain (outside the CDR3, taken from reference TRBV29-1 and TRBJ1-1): SAVISQKPSRDICQRGTSLTIQCQVDSQVTMMFWYRQQPGQSLTLIATANQGSEATYESGFVIDKFPISRPNLTFSTLTVSNMSPEDSSIYLCSVIQGNTEAFFGQGTRLTVV.

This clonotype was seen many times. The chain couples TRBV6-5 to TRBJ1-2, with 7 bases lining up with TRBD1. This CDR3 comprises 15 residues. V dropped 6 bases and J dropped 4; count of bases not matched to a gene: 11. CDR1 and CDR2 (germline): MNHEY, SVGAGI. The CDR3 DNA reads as TGTGCCAGCAGCCCTCACAGACAGGGCGCCTATGGCTACACCTTC. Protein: CASSPHRQGAYGYTF.

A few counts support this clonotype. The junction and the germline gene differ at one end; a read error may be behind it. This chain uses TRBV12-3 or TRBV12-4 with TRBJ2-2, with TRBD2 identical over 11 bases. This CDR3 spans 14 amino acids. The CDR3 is CASSIAGGPGELFF. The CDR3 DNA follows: TGTGCCAGCAGTATAGCGGGGGGGCCCGGGGAGCTGTTTTTT.

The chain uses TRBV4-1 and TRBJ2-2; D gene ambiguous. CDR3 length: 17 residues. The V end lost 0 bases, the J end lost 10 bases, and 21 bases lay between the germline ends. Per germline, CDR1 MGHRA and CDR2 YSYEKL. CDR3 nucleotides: TGCGCCAGCAGCCAAGAAGCCGCGGCTTTTGGAACTGTGGAGCTGTTTTTT. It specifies CASSQEAAAFGTVELFF.

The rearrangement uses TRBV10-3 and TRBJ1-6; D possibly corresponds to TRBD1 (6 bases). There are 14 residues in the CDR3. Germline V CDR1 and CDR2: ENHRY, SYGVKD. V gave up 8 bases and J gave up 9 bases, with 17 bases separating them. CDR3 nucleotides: TGTGCCATCCGGCGGGACACTAAAAGTTCACCCCTCCACTTT. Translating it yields CAIRRDTKSSPLHF.